The entry below describes one T cell receptor (beta chain). The clone's antigen remains unknown. There are no base qualities to consult, and no much larger clone falls within one base. This specimen's time point label, per the study, means: about 28 days (+/-7) after the second vaccine dose. AZD1222 recipients given second doses at about 4 weeks or at about 12 weeks were pooled, since spike-specific TCR depth and breadth were not found to differ between the two schedules. Samples from vaccinated people were obtained from the UK trials COV001 and COV002, which included a single-blind randomized controlled phase 2/3 trial of AZD1222 (ChAdOx1 nCoV-19) in healthy adults. For TCRbeta chain sequencing, PBMC samples from trial participants were taken at day 0 and at day 28 after the second dose. V lost 1 base and J lost 4 bases; the stretch between them is 10 bases long. As encoded in the germline V gene (reference sequence), CDR1 is LGHDT while CDR2 is YNNKEL. The CDR3 numbers 14 residues from cysteine through phenylalanine. This entry keeps only the CDR3 DNA: 42 bases, framed from base 1.

The CDR3 regions of human TCRbeta chains were analyzed by immunosequencing. As for how the authors treated the data: TCRs in the repertoires were matched against a reference library of SARS-CoV-2-specific TCRs that had been generated with the MIRA antigen-specificity platform. Breadth was defined as the fraction of unique TCRs that were SARS-CoV-2-associated, and depth was defined as the fraction of total T cells that were SARS-CoV-2-associated. Using the MIRA data, each spike-specific TCR was mapped to the spike region that the TCR reacts to and placed in a CD4 or CD8 class. Log10-transformed breadth and depth values were compared by one-way ANOVA with Sidak's multiple comparisons tests. TCRdb carries this immuneACCESS record with in-frame sequences only. Its versions omit some clonotypes, under half of them owing to an unresolved V gene in the studies checked, with the rest unexplained. V and J calls and clone size are as listed in that table; D and trimming were resolved from the DNA. The sample contains about 150,000 clones, approximately 89% of them found a single time. More than 0.9% of the sample is held by the ten biggest clonotypes.

This record belongs to a study of T cell responses to AZD1222 COVID-19 vaccine (dated by TCRdb to the early 2020s). Background on the whole study: A total of just over 230 trial participants underwent TCR sequencing, of whom about 200 had received two doses of AZD1222 and roughly 26 had received two doses of the MenACWY control vaccine. Enrollment into the trials was organized by age into subgroups of 18-55, 56-69 and 70-plus years, and those subgroups contained approximately 160, 26 and 62 TCR-sequenced participants, respectively. Beyond this particular receptor, the publication reports: The whole spike protein was spanned by vaccine-associated CD4 TCRs, and dominant responses were seen in regions 160-218 and 743-854. Reportedly, almost half of the unique spike-specific TCRs recognized epitopes lying outside the regions that are mutated in the B.1.351 and B.1.1.7 variants. Conclusions about previously exposed vaccinees are limited, since just five or six AZD1222 recipients were seropositive for SARS-CoV-2 at baseline. After two AZD1222 doses, both the breadth and the depth of spike-specific TCRs were significantly higher than at day 0 and than in MenACWY recipients. Because no day 14 peak-response samples were available, the repertoires could be characterized only after the peak T cell response. Participants were mostly white British, with more females than males. The authors suggested clonal diversity may have been underestimated. The 56-69-year group was small, and its depth increase did not reach significance, likely because of low power.

The TCR was taken from an adult who received the AZD1222 COVID-19 vaccine. This receptor chain uses TRBV3-1 (or the pseudogene TRBV3-2) and TRBJ1-1; the D region possibly corresponds to TRBD1 (5 bases align). The sequencing used peripheral blood, collected 28 days after the second AZD1222 dose. The nucleotide sequence reads TGTGCCAGCAGCCAAGGTGAGGGGCGCACTGAAGCTTTCTTT. Protein translation: CASSQGEGRTEAFF.